The present entry profiles one T cell receptor beta chain with its context. This clone is a singleton in its sample. The specificity of this receptor is unknown. Base-call qualities are not available, and no considerably larger clone is one nucleotide away. Library preparation was by the immunoSEQ multiplex PCR assay. For the multiplex PCR, a mixture combining 60 forward primers for TCR Vbeta segments and 13 reverse primers for TCR Jbeta segments was used. The CDR3 region of rearranged TCR beta genes was amplified from genomic DNA by a multiplex PCR assay. On the Illumina HiSeq System, the amplified TCR beta libraries were sequenced as 87-base-pair reads. The original pipeline was this. A later analysis counted about 80 million unique TCR beta chains across the 550 to 700 repertoires, and some 11 million of these chains were shared by at least two donors. To remove PCR and sequencing errors, raw reads were error-corrected and collapsed into unique sequences using a nearest-neighbor algorithm that merged closely related sequences. CDR3 sequences were aligned to IMGT reference sequences to assign V, D and J gene segments. Each retained sequence needed at least a six-nucleotide match to both a V gene segment and a J gene segment. Rearrangements were called productive when the CDR3 lacked stop codons and stayed in frame with V and J; all others were non-productive. CDR3 was defined by IMGT convention, running from the second conserved V-encoded cysteine to the conserved J-encoded phenylalanine. In an earlier analysis of roughly 610 of the donors, sequences lacking an unambiguous match to a single V gene segment were excluded. An earlier analysis of 587 of the donors classified V segments as functional when productive rearrangements were above 56.7% and as segregating when the standard deviation between donors was above 5%. To diagnose cytomegalovirus status from the catalog of TCR beta chain sequences, a statistical classification framework was built. In a later analysis, V and J genes were assigned by comparing TCR nucleotide sequences against IMGT/GENE-DB human TR gene sequences. A later analysis assigned CDR3 sequences and most-parsimonious VDJ recombination scenarios with the TCRdist pipeline. A later analysis defined each TCR beta chain by its CDR3 amino acid sequence plus V-gene family, and excluded reads lacking a unique V-gene family. To address suspected cross-contamination and a sequencing artifact, a later analysis removed around 590 highly shared, low-generation-probability nucleotide sequences. For each public chain, a later analysis derived a clonal expansion index from normalized ranks of inferred template counts within each repertoire. Generation probabilities in a later analysis came from a VDJ recombination model fitted to out-of-frame rearrangements, and those results were checked against IGoR. A later analysis scored TCR-TCR, TCR-HLA and TCR-CMV co-occurrence with hypergeometric tests, applying a repertoire-size bias correction to TCR pairs. False discovery rates were estimated in a later analysis by permuting HLA or CMV assignments 20 times. In a later analysis, co-occurring TCRs were grouped using DBSCAN, with TCRdist sequence similarity added in when clustering inside HLA-allele-positive subsets. Repertoires with fewer than 30,000 or more than 120,000 public chains were left out of co-occurrence clustering, as were about 5 repertoires with anomalous nucleotide sharing. Held by TCRdb, this immuneACCESS table contains in-frame sequences only and omits some clones. Under half of the omission traces to an unresolved V gene where checked; the cause of the rest is unknown. The V and J calls and clone size are taken from that table; D and trimming were inferred from the DNA. The sample records around 120,000 clones, around three quarters of which are singletons. The ten largest clones represent about 2.6% of the sample.

The cohort was made up of about 670 healthy bone marrow donors. Cohort members were all nominally healthy when sampled, although unrecorded immune exposures were likely present. The donor tested CMV seropositive, placing the donor among the approximately 290 seropositive members of the cohort. Every donor gave a peripheral blood sample, and the peripheral blood mononuclear cells from that sample were used for TCR beta sequencing. Genomic DNA extraction from the blood cell samples was performed with the Qiagen DNeasy Blood Extraction Kit. This record comes from a study of cytomegalovirus exposure and HLA in healthy donors (dated by TCRdb to 2015 to 2018). In terms of the full investigation: An earlier analysis of approximately 640 of the donors reported approximately 270 Gb of sequence data and 100 million to 140 million unique TCR beta sequences from about 180 million T cells. Alongside the repertoire data, information on donor age, sex, ethnicity and CMV serostatus was compiled. Typing coverage varied by locus: 629-630 donors for A, B, C, DRB1 and DQB1; 500 to 550 for DQA1; about 600 for DPA1; roughly 470 for DPB1. Among almost 400 genotyped donors of the cohort, an average of about 240,000 unique TCR beta nucleotide sequences were sequenced per donor, approximately 20% of them non-productive. An earlier analysis of 587 of the donors used high-throughput TCR beta sequencing to judge whether each TCR beta V gene segment behaved as functional or pseudogenic. The genetic ancestry cluster associated with self-reported Caucasian donors included roughly four fifths of the 300 to 450 genotyped donors. Class I and class II HLA loci were covered by the typing at four-digit resolution. Using immunosequencing, the study profiled T cell repertoires from fewer than 850 subjects and related those repertoires to cytomegalovirus serostatus. High-throughput TCR immunosequencing, statistical association of individual TCRs with disease status, and machine learning were combined to predict cytomegalovirus infection status. A later analysis re-examined previously published TCR beta repertoires from 500 to 700 donors and added high-resolution HLA genotyping to investigate patterns of TCR occurrence. In a later genetic analysis, genome-wide SNP genotypes for about 55% of the roughly 700 donors were used, and that subset was treated as a discovery cohort. The study was designed to test whether signatures of past pathogen exposure could be identified by cataloging public T cell receptors. Roughly 5 DR-DQ haplotypes were handled as single units for association and clustering because linkage in the cohort was strong. Rather than drawing on any new phenotypic data, the later analysis identified candidate immune exposures from TCR beta sequences and the way those sequences occurred across donors. A separate validation cohort of 90 to 150 different subjects was used in addition to the roughly 620-subject first cohort. All discovery cohort repertoires had been generated on a single sequencing platform. An early release that covered roughly 600 HLA-typed donors contained approximately 300 gigabases of sequencing data and tens of millions of unique TCR sequences.

Study-wide findings and limitations: A group of highly shared sequence variants was considered likely to be a technical artifact of the sequencing pipeline. An association between a missense DCLRE1C variant and V-gene and J-gene trimming of TCR beta chains was found in a later genetic analysis and replicated in an independent cohort. A later analysis found that TCR association rates varied across HLA loci, with DRB1 alleles showing the most associated TCRs and HLA-C alleles the fewest. Several of the top co-occurrence clusters appeared to be linked to parvovirus B19, influenza, CMV and Epstein-Barr virus, according to a later analysis. A few of the identified cytomegalovirus-associated TCR beta chains were confirmed in vitro to be specific for cytomegalovirus antigens. The 87-base-pair reads could not distinguish some IMGT-functional V segments, including TRBV6-2 and TRBV6-3, so those segments were excluded. Sequencing depth was assumed to be roughly uniform across donors in the presence/absence analyses, though that assumption may not hold. In a later genetic analysis, fewer N-insertions in productive TCRs were reported among donors in an Asian-associated ancestry cluster than the roughly 670-donor mean. The cohort was sequenced for TCR beta chains only, and without alpha or paired-chain data the features that could be detected were limited. Strong co-occurrence of HLA alleles, especially DR and DQ, made assigning TCR associations to individual alleles difficult. In a later analysis, HLA-associated TCR beta chains were found to be more clonally expanded and to have lower generation probabilities than equally common non-associated chains. In an earlier analysis of about 600 of the donors, most TCR beta V segments appeared in productive rearrangements about 87% or about 30% of the time, broadly matching IMGT annotations. At a false discovery rate of 0.05, a later analysis linked some 17,000 TCR beta sequences to specific HLA alleles. The classifier was reported to diagnose cytomegalovirus status with high specificity and sensitivity in both the original cohort and the validation cohort. Most TCR sequences were observed very rarely across donors, whereas some public TCRs were present in many individuals. In the study, approximately 160 TCR beta chains were listed as associated with cytomegalovirus. Immune exposure information for the cohort was limited to CMV serostatus. Linkage disequilibrium might explain the correlated functional status among segregating V segments, but an unknown experimental factor could not be excluded. Because HLA typing was missing for some donors at each locus, association tests included only the typed subset. A further reported finding was that TCR beta sequences accurately predicted the HLA-A and HLA-B alleles for most subjects in the first cohort. The authors suggested that the approach could potentially be generalized to other disease states and immunological phenotypes. Over 15 rarely observed V segments, including chromosome 9 orphons, were excluded from the earlier analysis of 550 to 700 of the donors because counts were too low. In a later analysis, most CMV-associated TCR beta chains were found to appear HLA-restricted, with HLA associations seemingly driven largely by CMV exposure.

Relative to germline, V is missing 5 bases and J is missing 4 bases, with 4 bases of the junction outside any gene match. The CDR3 numbers 13 residues from cysteine through phenylalanine. Only the CDR3 region is kept as DNA, spanning 39 bases read in frame from base 1. For CDR1 and CDR2, the germline V gene lists SGDLS and YYNGEE. Material for sequencing was PBMCs. The chain is encoded by TRBV9 joined to TRBJ1-2, and 8 junctional nucleotides match TRBD1. This receptor was obtained from a man aged 45-60 years in good health and CMV-seropositive. The CDR3 region has the sequence CASRAGGSYGYTF. In nucleotides, the sequence is TGTGCCAGCAGGGCAGGGGGCAGCTATGGCTACACCTTC.